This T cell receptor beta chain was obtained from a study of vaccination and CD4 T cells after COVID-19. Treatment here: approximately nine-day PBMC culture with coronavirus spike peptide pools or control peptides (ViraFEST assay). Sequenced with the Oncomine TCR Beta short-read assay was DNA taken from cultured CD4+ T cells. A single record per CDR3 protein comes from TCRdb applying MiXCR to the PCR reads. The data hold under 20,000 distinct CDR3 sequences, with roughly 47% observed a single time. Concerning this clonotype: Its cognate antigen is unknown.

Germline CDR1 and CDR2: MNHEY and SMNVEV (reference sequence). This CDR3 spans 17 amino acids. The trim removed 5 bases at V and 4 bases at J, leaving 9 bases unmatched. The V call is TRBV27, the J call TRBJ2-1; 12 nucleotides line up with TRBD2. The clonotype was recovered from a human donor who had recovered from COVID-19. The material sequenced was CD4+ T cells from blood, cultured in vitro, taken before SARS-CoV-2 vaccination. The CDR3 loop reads CASSTRTSGNVYNEQFF. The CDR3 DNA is TGTGCCAGCAGTACCCGGACTAGCGGGAATGTATACAATGAGCAGTTCTTC.